In this sample, the clone carrying this T cell receptor beta chain turned up many times. Antigen unknown. Time point defined: newly diagnosed GD, antithyroid drugs for less than 3 months. Scientists built the TCR library using RNA that was extracted from PBMCs. Germline V gives CDR1 MNHNS, CDR2 SASEGT. Trimming pared 11 bases from V and 6 bases from J, leaving 12 bases between. This CDR3 contains 11 residues. The data derive from a study of regulatory T cells in long-lasting Graves disease. Relying on iRepertoire HTBI primers and Arm-PCR of CDR3 regions, the team built TCR beta libraries. MiXCR was run by TCRdb on the multiplex PCR reads, yielding one entry per CDR3 protein. Of about 540,000 distinct CDR3 sequences in the sample, roughly 14% were seen once. Study-wide findings and caveats: Sharing of public clonotypes was greater in persistent patients (about 2,700) than in new patients (more than 900). Thyroid tissue was not sampled; only peripheral blood was. Having only a small sample size may have limited accuracy.

The sample was also linked to a second study, of T cells in Graves' hyperthyroidism and ophthalmopathy. That source reports: From stable hyperthyroidism, ophthalmopathy was set apart by a 13 V-J model.

The TCR originated in a man younger than 45 with Graves disease. Sequencing was performed on peripheral blood mononuclear cells (PBMCs), taken at new diagnosis, from a patient treated with antithyroid drugs. The rearrangement uses TRBV6-1 and TRBJ2-3, with D unresolved. In nucleotides, the CDR3 is TGTGCCTCCAGGTTGGGGGATACGCAGTATTTT. Its protein is CASRLGDTQYF.